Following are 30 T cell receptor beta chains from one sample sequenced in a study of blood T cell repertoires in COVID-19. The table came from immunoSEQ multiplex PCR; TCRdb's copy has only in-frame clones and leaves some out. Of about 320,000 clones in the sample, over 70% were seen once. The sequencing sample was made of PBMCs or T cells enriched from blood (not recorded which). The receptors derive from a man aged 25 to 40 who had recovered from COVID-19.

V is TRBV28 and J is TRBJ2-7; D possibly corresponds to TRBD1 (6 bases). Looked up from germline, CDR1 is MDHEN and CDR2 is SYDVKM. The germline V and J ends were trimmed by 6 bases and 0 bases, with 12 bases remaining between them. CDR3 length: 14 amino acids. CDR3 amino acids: CASSQGHLSYEQYF. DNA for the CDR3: TGTGCCAGCAGCCAGGGACACCTCTCCTACGAGCAGTACTTC. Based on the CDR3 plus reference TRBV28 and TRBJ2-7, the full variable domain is DVKVTQSSRYLVKRTGEKVFLECVQDMDHENMFWYRQDPGLGLRLIYFSYDVKMKEKGDIPEGYSVSREKKERFSLILESASTNQTSMYLCASSQGHLSYEQYFGPGTRLTVT.

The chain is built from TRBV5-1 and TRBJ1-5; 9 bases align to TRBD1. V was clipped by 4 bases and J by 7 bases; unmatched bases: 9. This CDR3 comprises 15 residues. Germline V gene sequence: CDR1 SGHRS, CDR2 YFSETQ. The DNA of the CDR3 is TGCGCCAGCAGCACGGGGACAGGGAAGCGACAGCCCCAGCATTTT. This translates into CASSTGTGKRQPQHF.

CDR3 DNA: TGTGCCAGCAGTGGAGGACGACGAGGACAGGGTTTCTACGAGCAGTACTTC. It is translated as CASSGGRRGQGFYEQYF. V usage is TRBV2 and J usage is TRBJ2-7; 8 nucleotides match TRBD1. The J segment lost 3 bases and the V segment lost 4 bases, leaving 14 bases of the junction unmatched. The CDR3 consists of 17 residues. CDR1 is SNHLY and CDR2 is FYNNEI in the germline V gene.

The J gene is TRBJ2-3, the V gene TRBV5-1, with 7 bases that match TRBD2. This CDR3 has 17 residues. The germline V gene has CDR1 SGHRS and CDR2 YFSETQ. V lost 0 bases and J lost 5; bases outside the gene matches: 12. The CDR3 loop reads CASSLVGGGAAQDTQYF. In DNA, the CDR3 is TGCGCCAGCAGCTTGGTCGGCGGGGGAGCCGCCCAAGATACGCAGTATTTT.

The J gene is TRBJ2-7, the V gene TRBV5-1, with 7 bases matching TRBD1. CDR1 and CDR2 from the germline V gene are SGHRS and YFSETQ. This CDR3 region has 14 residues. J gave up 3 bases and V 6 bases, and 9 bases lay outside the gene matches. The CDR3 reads CASTQLTGIYEQYF. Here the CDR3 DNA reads TGCGCCAGCACGCAGCTGACAGGGATCTACGAGCAGTACTTC.

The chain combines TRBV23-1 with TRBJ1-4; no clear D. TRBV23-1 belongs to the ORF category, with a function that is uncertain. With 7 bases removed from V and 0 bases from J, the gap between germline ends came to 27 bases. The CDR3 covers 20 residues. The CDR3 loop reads CASTPSRIAPTPSTNEKLFF. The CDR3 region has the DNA TGCGCCAGCACCCCCTCAAGAATTGCCCCTACGCCTTCAACTAATGAAAAACTGTTTTTT.

CDR3 DNA sequence: TGTGCCTGGAGTGTAAGGGGGTCAGCTATTGGAAACACCATATATTTT. Its translation: CAWSVRGSAIGNTIYF. The V and J genes are TRBV30 and TRBJ1-3, with a weak D call TRBD1 (6 bases). This CDR3 comprises 16 residues. V shed 0 bases and J shed 3 bases, with 15 bases lying between them. CDR1 is GTSNPN and CDR2 is SVGIG in the germline V gene (reference sequence).

The CDR3 loop reads CASSQEGVRNTIYF. The CDR3 DNA is TGTGCCAGCAGCCAGGAAGGGGTTAGAAACACCATATATTTT. The J gene is TRBJ1-3, the V gene TRBV4-2; a weak D match, TRBD1 (5 bases). CDR1 is LGHNA, CDR2 YNFKEQ, per germline. The CDR3 has 14 residues. Trimming shortened V by 3 bases and J by 5 bases, and 11 bases separated the two germline ends.

CDR3 coding DNA: TGTGCCAGCAGTAGCGGGGGGGCCACAGATACGCAGTATTTT. This encodes CASSSGGATDTQYF. The chain uses TRBV6-4 and TRBJ2-3, with TRBD2 identical over 10 bases. V lost 5 bases, J lost 2 bases, and 1 base stayed unmatched. This CDR3 comprises 14 residues. Germline V lookup: CDR1 MRHNA, CDR2 SNTAGT.

The CDR3 spells CATSDPKTGGGYEQYF. The DNA for the CDR3 is TGTGCCACCAGTGACCCCAAAACAGGGGGCGGGTACGAGCAGTACTTC. The V and J genes are TRBV24-1 and TRBJ2-7; 9 nucleotides agree with TRBD1. Trimming at V came to 4 bases and at J to 4 bases, leaving 10 bases not matched to a gene. The CDR3 consists of 16 residues. Germline V gives CDR1 KGHDR, CDR2 SFDVKD.

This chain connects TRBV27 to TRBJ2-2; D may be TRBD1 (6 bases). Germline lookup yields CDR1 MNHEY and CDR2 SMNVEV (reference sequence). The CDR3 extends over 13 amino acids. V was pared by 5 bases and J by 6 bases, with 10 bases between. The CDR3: CASSITGPGELFF. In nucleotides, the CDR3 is TGTGCCAGCAGTATAACAGGGCCCGGGGAGCTGTTTTTT.

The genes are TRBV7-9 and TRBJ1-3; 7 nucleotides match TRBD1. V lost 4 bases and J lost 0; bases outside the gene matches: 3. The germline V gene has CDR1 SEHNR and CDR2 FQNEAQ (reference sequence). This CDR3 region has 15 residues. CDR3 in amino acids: CASSSDRFSGNTIYF. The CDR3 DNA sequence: TGTGCCAGCAGCTCGGACAGGTTCTCTGGAAACACCATATATTTT.

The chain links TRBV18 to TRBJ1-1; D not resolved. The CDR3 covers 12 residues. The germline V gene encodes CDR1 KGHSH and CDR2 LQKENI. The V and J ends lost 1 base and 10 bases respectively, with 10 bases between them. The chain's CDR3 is CASSPRGPGAFF. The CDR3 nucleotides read TGTGCCAGCTCACCACGAGGGCCGGGAGCTTTCTTT.

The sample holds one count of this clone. The CDR3 protein is CASSLGHSYEQYF. The CDR3 DNA follows: TGTGCCAGCAGCCTTGGACACTCCTACGAGCAGTACTTC. V is TRBV7-3 and J is TRBJ2-7; D might be TRBD1 (5 bases). The CDR3 is 13 residues long. Germline-derived CDR1 and CDR2 are SGHTA and FQGTGA. Trimming took 5 bases from V and 0 from J, leaving 8 bases between them.

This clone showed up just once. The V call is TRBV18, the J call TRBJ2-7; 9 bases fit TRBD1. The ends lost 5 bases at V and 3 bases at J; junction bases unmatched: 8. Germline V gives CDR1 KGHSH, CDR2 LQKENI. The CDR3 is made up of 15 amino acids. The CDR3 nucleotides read TGTGCCAGCTCAGCCCCACAGGGGGCAGGCTACGAGCAGTACTTC. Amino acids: CASSAPQGAGYEQYF.

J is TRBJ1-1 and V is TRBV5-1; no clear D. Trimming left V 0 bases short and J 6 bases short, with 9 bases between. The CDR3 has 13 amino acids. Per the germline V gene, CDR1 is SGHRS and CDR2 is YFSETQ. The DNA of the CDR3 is TGCGCCAGCAGCTTGGGCAGTAACGCTGAAGCTTTCTTT. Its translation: CASSLGSNAEAFF.

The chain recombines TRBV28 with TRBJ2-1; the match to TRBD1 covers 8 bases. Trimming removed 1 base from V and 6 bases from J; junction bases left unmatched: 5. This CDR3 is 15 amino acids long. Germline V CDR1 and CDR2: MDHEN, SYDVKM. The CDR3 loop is CASSLSGQGGNEQFF. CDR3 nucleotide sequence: TGTGCCAGCAGTTTATCCGGACAGGGAGGCAATGAGCAGTTCTTC.

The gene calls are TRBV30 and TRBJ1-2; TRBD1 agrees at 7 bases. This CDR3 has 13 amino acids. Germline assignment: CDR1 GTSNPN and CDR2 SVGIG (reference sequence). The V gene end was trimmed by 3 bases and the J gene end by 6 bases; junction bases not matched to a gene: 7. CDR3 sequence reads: CAWSRRDRDGYTF. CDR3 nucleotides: TGTGCCTGGAGCCGACGGGACAGAGATGGCTACACCTTC.

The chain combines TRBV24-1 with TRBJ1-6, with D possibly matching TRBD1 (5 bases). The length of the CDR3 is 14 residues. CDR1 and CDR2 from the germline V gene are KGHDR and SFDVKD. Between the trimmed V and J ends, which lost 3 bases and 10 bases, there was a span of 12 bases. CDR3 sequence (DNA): TGTGCCACCAGTGATGGGGGGGGTCAGTCACCCCTCCACTTT. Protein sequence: CATSDGGGQSPLHF.

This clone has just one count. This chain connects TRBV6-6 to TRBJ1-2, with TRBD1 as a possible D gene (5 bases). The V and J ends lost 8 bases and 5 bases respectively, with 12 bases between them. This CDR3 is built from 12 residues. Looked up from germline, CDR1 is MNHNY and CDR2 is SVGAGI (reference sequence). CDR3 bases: TGTGCCAGCCGTCGGGGGGGTTATGGCTACACCTTC. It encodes CASRRGGYGYTF.

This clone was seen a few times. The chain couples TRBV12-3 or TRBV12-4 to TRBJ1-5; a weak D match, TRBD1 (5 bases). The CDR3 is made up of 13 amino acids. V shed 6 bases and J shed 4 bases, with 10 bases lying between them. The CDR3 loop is CASSAPGNQPQHF. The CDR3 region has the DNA TGTGCCAGCAGCGCCCCAGGGAATCAGCCCCAGCATTTT.

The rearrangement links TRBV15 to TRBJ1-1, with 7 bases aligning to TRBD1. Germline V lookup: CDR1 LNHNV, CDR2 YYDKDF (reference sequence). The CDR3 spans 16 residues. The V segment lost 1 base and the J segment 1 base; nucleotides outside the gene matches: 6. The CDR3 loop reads CATSRASGTANTEAFF. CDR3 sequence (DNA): TGTGCCACCAGCAGAGCCTCCGGGACAGCGAACACTGAAGCTTTCTTT.

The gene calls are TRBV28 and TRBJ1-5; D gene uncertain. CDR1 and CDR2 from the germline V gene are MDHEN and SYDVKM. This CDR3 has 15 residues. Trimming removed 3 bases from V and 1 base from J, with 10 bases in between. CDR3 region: CASSLSGTSNQPQHF. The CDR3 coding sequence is TGTGCCAGCAGTTTGTCAGGAACGAGCAATCAGCCCCAGCATTTT.

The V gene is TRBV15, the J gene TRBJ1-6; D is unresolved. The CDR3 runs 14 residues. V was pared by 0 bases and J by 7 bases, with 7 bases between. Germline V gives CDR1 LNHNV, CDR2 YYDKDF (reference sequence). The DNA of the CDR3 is TGTGCCACCAGCAGAGAGGGCAGCAATTCACCCCTCCACTTT. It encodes CATSREGSNSPLHF.

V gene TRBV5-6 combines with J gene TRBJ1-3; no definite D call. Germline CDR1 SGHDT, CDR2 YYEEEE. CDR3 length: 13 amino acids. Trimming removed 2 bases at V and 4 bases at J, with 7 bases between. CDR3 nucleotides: TGTGCCAGCAGCTTCCGAGAGGGAAACACCATATATTTT. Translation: CASSFREGNTIYF.

The CDR3 spells CASSHAGTSGGYEQYF. The CDR3 coding sequence is TGCGCCAGCAGCCATGCCGGGACTAGCGGCGGGTACGAGCAGTACTTC. The chain uses TRBV4-1 and TRBJ2-7, with 11 bases identical to TRBD2. The ends lost 3 bases at V and 4 bases at J; junction bases unmatched: 8. Per germline, CDR1 MGHRA and CDR2 YSYEKL. The CDR3 spans 16 residues.

CDR3 nucleotides: TGTGCCAGCAGCTTAACTAGCGGGAGCTATGAGCAGTTCTTC. Protein product: CASSLTSGSYEQFF. The rearrangement links TRBV11-3 to TRBJ2-1; 11 nucleotides line up with TRBD2. Germline V CDR1 and CDR2: SGHNT, YENEEA. Unmatched junction bases numbered 2, after V lost 2 bases and J lost 8 bases. The length of the CDR3 is 14 residues.

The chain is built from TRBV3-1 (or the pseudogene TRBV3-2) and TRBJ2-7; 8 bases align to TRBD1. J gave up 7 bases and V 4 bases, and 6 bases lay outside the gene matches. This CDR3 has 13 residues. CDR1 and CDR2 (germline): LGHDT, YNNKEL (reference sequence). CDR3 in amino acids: CASSPRQGMEQYF. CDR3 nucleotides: TGTGCCAGCAGCCCTAGACAGGGGATGGAGCAGTACTTC.

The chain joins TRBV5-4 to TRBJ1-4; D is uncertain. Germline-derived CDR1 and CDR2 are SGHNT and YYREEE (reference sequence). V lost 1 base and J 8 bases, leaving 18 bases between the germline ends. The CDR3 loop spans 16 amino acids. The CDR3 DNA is TGTGCCAGCAGCTTGAGAAGTTGGAGTTCTCGGGAAAAACTGTTTTTT. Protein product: CASSLRSWSSREKLFF.

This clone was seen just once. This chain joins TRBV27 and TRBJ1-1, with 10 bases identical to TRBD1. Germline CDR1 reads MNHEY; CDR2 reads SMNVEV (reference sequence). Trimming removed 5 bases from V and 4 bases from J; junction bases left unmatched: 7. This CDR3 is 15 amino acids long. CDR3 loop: CASSPRQGAFTEAFF. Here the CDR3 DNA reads TGTGCCAGCAGTCCGCGACAGGGGGCTTTCACTGAAGCTTTCTTT.